The entry below gives a single TCR beta chain sequence along with its context. These data belong to a study of OX40 agonist ivuxolimab in advanced cancers. Across the whole study: Patients treated during dose escalation were battling hepatocellular carcinoma, melanoma, renal cell or head and neck cancer.

TCRdb's table, derived via immunoSEQ multiplex PCR, lists solely in-frame clones and lacks some. The table records some 45,000 clones, around 90% of them present only once. CDR1 and CDR2 (germline): LNHDA, SQIVND (reference sequence). CDR3 length: 18 amino acids. V lost 0 bases and J 0 bases, leaving 14 bases between the germline ends. V is TRBV19 and J is TRBJ2-2, with no clear D. The clonotype originates from an adult with an advanced solid tumor such as melanoma, head and neck, liver or kidney cancer. The sequencing here drew on CD4+ or CD8+ T cells sorted from blood, taken in a trial of the OX40 agonist ivuxolimab. The DNA for the CDR3 is TGTGCCAGTAGTATAGATTCCGAGACACCAACGAACACCGGGGAGCTGTTTTTT. Residues: CASSIDSETPTNTGELFF.